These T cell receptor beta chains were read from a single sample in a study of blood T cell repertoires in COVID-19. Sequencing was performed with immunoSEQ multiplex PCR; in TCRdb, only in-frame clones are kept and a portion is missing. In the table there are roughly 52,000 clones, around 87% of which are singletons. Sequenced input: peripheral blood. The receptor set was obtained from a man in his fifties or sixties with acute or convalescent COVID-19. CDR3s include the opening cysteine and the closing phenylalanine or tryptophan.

CDR3 protein: CASSLVTGTSTDTQYF
J gene: TRBJ2-3
V gene: TRBV7-6

CDR3 protein: CASSVGEGLAGPYEQYF
J gene: TRBJ2-7
V gene: TRBV9

CDR3 protein: CASRLAWDRSSYEQYF
J gene: TRBJ2-7
V gene: TRBV12-2

CDR3 protein: CASSSGLAAIPPEQYF
J gene: TRBJ2-7
V gene: TRBV5-1

CDR3 protein: CASSDPRVTSGRADEQFF
J gene: TRBJ2-1
V gene: TRBV28

CDR3 protein: CASRRSVGAESYEQYF
J gene: TRBJ2-7
V gene: TRBV27

CDR3 protein: CASSSRQGPTLTFSGNTIYF
J gene: TRBJ1-3
V gene: TRBV7-8

CDR3 protein: CASSPGQGAGEQYF
J gene: TRBJ2-7
V gene: TRBV6-6

CDR3 protein: CATSRGTSGRANNEQFF
J gene: TRBJ2-1
V gene: TRBV24-1

CDR3 protein: CASSQLNRGGEKLFF
J gene: TRBJ1-4
V gene: TRBV3-1/TRBV3-2

CDR3 protein: CAWSVGTDNEKLFF
J gene: TRBJ1-4
V gene: TRBV30

CDR3 protein: CAGRKSGDDYGYTF
J gene: TRBJ1-2
V gene: TRBV6-5

CDR3 protein: CASTNRGFGNSPLHF
J gene: TRBJ1-6
V gene: TRBV7-9

CDR3 protein: CASSLAAGPYNEQFF
J gene: TRBJ2-1
V gene: TRBV11-3

CDR3 protein: CAWSVGGDQPQHF
J gene: TRBJ1-5
V gene: TRBV30

CDR3 protein: CASSRGQGGTEAFF
J gene: TRBJ1-1
V gene: TRBV5-1

CDR3 protein: CASSQGVRVQETQYF
J gene: TRBJ2-5
V gene: TRBV3-1/TRBV3-2

CDR3 protein: CASSLLPQGAFATDTQYF
J gene: TRBJ2-3
V gene: TRBV11-3

CDR3 protein: CASSPHRDRPEQETQYF
J gene: TRBJ2-5
V gene: TRBV18

CDR3 protein: CASSLGTGGRSYEQYF
J gene: TRBJ2-7
V gene: TRBV7-9

CDR3 protein: CASSLPGTGGHEQYF
J gene: TRBJ2-7
V gene: TRBV5-6

CDR3 protein: CASSNLEIGDRGEAFF
J gene: TRBJ1-1
V gene: TRBV2

CDR3 protein: CASSLGVGEQFF
J gene: TRBJ2-1
V gene: TRBV27